The rows below give T cell receptor beta chains drawn from one sample of a study of vaccination and CD4 T cells after COVID-19. TCRdb called the PCR reads again in MiXCR, with one record for every CDR3 protein. The sample yields some 4,600 distinct CDR3 sequences, about a third seen once. These receptors have no known antigen. The sample consisted of CD4+ T cells from blood, cultured in vitro. The source is a human donor who had recovered from COVID-19. The CDR3 runs from the conserved cysteine through the conserved F or W. A D gene is named only where the DNA matches it firmly. Some rows mark clone size as missing; the rest say once, few, many or name a class of expanded clone.

NA,TRBV6-1,NA,TRBJ1-1,TGTGCCAGCAGGCGGGGTCGGAGGGCGGCGGACACTGAAGCTTTCTTT,CASRRGRRAADTEAFF
TRBD1,TRBV12-3/TRBV12-4,few,TRBJ1-1,TGTGCCAGCAGTTTAAATCGACAGGGGGACGCTGAAGCTTTCTTT,CASSLNRQGDAEAFF
TRBD1,TRBV11-3,few,TRBJ2-7,TGTGCCAGCAGCTTAGCCTCCGGGACAGAGTACGAGCAGTACTTC,CASSLASGTEYEQYF
NA,TRBV11-1,NA,TRBJ1-2,TGTGCCAGCAGCCCACATAATATCCTGAACTCTGGCTACACCTTC,CASSPHNILNSGYTF
TRBD1,TRBV7-2,NA,TRBJ1-6,TGTGCCAGCAGCCTCTACAGGGGTTCACCCCTCCACTTT,CASSLYRGSPLHF
NA,TRBV30,NA,TRBJ1-1,TGTGCCTGGAGTGCCCTAGGGGGGGGCGCCTACACTGAAGCTTTCTTT,CAWSALGGGAYTEAFF
NA,TRBV20-1,NA,TRBJ2-5,TGCAGTGGGCAGGAGGGGCAAGAGACCCAGTACTTC,CSGQEGQETQYF
NA,TRBV28,NA,TRBJ1-5,TGTGCCAGCAGTTCACAGGGCCAGCCCCAGCATTTT,CASSSQGQPQHF
TRBD1,TRBV7-3,NA,TRBJ2-4,TGTGCCAGCAGCCAGGGACAGGGGGAGAACATTCAGTACTTC,CASSQGQGENIQYF
TRBD2,TRBV12-5,NA,TRBJ2-5,TGTGCTAGTGGTGTCTCAGGGAGGGGGACCCAGTACTTC,CASGVSGRGTQYF
TRBD2,TRBV24-1,few,TRBJ2-7,TGTGCCACCAGTGATTTACCTAGCGGGAGGGTGGGGCGTGGGACCTACGAGCAGTACTTC,CATSDLPSGRVGRGTYEQYF
TRBD1,TRBV18,NA,TRBJ1-6,TGTGCCAGCTCACCCCTGCGGACAGGGGGCGGTTTCAATTCACCCCTCCACTTT,CASSPLRTGGGFNSPLHF
TRBD2,TRBV19,few,TRBJ2-5,TGTGCCAGTAGTATATCCACTAGCGTGGAGGCCCAGTACTTC,CASSISTSVEAQYF
NA,TRBV9,few,TRBJ1-6,TGTGCCAGCAGCGAGGGTCAGGGTGCCCCGTATAATTCACCCCTCCACTTT,CASSEGQGAPYNSPLHF
NA,TRBV4-1,NA,TRBJ2-6,TGCGCCAGCAGCCAGAGGGAGTTCGGGGCCAACGTCCTGACTTTC,CASSQREFGANVLTF
TRBD1,TRBV2,few,TRBJ1-2,TGTGCCAGCAGAAAGGACAGGGGTGGGGGCTACACCTTC,CASRKDRGGGYTF
TRBD1,TRBV7-8,NA,TRBJ2-3,TGTGCCAGCAGCTTAGCGCGAGTTAGGACAGGGGGCTACGATACGCAGTATTTT,CASSLARVRTGGYDTQYF
NA,TRBV15,large,TRBJ1-2,TGTGCCACCAGCAGAGATAGGCCCGACAGCCTCTATGGCTACACCTTC,CATSRDRPDSLYGYTF
NA,TRBV28,few,TRBJ1-2,TGTGCCAGCAGACTACAGGGCTATGGCTACACCTTC,CASRLQGYGYTF
NA,TRBV5-1,NA,TRBJ1-2,TGCGCCAGCAGCCCGGACGGGGGTAACTATGGCTACACCTTC,CASSPDGGNYGYTF
NA,TRBV11-3,few,TRBJ1-2,TGTGCCAGCAGCTTATTGAACTATGGCTACACCTTC,CASSLLNYGYTF
TRBD1,TRBV29-1,NA,TRBJ1-1,TGCAGCGTCACGACAGGGATGAACACTGAAGCTTTCTTT,CSVTTGMNTEAFF
NA,TRBV7-9,medium-sized,TRBJ1-2,TGTGCCAGCAGCTTGGGGGAGGCCTCTGGCTACACCTTC,CASSLGEASGYTF
NA,TRBV27,NA,TRBJ1-6,TGTGCCAGCGGTGGGACCAAGTCATTACCCCTCCACTTT,CASGGTKSLPLHF
TRBD2,TRBV7-8,NA,TRBJ2-1,TGTGCCAGCAGCTTAGACGGCGGGAGGGCCTTGAGGCAGTTCTTC,CASSLDGGRALRQFF
NA,TRBV20-1,NA,TRBJ2-2,TGCAGTGCTAGAGAATGGAACACCGGGGAGCTGTTTTTT,CSAREWNTGELFF